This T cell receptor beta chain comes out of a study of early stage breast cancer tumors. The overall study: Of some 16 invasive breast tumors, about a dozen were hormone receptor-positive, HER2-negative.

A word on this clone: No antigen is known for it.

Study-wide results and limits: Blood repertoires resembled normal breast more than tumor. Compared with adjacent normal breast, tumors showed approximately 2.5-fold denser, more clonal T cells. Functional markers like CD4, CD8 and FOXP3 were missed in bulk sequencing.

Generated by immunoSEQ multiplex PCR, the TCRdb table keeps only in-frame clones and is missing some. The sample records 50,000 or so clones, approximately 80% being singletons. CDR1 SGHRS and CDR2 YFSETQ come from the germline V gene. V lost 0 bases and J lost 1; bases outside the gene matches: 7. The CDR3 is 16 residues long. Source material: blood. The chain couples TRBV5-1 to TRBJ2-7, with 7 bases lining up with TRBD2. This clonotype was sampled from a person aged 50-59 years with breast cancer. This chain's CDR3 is CASSLARPSGSYEQYF. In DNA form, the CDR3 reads TGCGCCAGCAGCTTGGCCCGCCCTAGCGGTTCCTACGAGCAGTACTTC.